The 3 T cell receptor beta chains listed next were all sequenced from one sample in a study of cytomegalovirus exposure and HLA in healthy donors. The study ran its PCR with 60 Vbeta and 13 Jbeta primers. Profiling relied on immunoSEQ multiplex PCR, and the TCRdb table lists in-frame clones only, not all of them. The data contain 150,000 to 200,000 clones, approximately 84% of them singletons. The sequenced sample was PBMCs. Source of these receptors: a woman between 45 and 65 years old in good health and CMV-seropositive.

As DNA, the CDR3 is TGTGCCTGGAGTGTACGTATACAGGGGAACACTGAAGCTTTCTTT. This sequence encodes CAWSVRIQGNTEAFF. The chain is built from TRBV30 and TRBJ1-1, with D maybe TRBD1 (6 bases). V was pared by 0 bases and J by 1 base, with 12 bases between. The CDR3 has 15 residues. CDR1 is GTSNPN and CDR2 is SVGIG in the germline V gene (reference sequence).

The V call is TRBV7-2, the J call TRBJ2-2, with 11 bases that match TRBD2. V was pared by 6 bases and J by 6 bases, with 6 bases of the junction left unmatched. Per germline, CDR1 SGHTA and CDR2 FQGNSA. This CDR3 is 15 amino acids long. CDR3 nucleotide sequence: TGTGCCAGCAGACGTAGCGGGGGGGAGGCCGGGGAGCTGTTTTTT. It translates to CASRRSGGEAGELFF.

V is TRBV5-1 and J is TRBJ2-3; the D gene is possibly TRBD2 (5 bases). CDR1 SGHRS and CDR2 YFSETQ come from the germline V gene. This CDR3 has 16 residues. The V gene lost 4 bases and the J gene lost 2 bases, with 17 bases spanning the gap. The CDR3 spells CASSTSGRLYTDTQYF. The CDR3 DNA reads TGCGCCAGCAGCACCTCTGGGAGACTGTACACAGATACGCAGTATTTT.